Listed below are T cell receptor beta chains from one sample, sequenced in a study of cytomegalovirus exposure and HLA in healthy donors. Generated by immunoSEQ multiplex PCR, the TCRdb table keeps only in-frame clones and is missing some. The data contain around 91,000 clones, 64% of them seen just once; the ten biggest clones take up 3.2%. The sequenced material came from PBMCs. The receptors were gathered from a man aged 60 to 75 in good health and CMV-seronegative. The CDR3 runs from the conserved cysteine through the conserved F or W. Fields, in order: D gene, J gene, V gene, CDR3 length, clone size, CDR3 protein, CDR3 DNA. A D gene is named only where the DNA matches it firmly. Expanded clones are given a class, and other clones once, few, many or no size at all.

D gene: TRBD2
J gene: TRBJ2-5
V gene: TRBV10-3
CDR3 length: 17
clone size: .
CDR3 protein: CAISQEVVAGDQETQYF
CDR3 DNA: TGTGCCATCAGTCAAGAGGTGGTAGCGGGGGACCAAGAGACCCAGTACTTC

D gene: .
J gene: TRBJ2-5
V gene: TRBV29-1
CDR3 length: 14
clone size: few
CDR3 protein: CSVEGGQHQETQYF
CDR3 DNA: TGCAGCGTTGAAGGCGGACAGCACCAAGAGACCCAGTACTTC

D gene: TRBD2
J gene: TRBJ2-7
V gene: TRBV27
CDR3 length: 17
clone size: .
CDR3 protein: CASTRGTSGGNPYEQYF
CDR3 DNA: TGTGCCAGCACCCGAGGGACTAGCGGGGGAAATCCCTACGAGCAGTACTTC

D gene: TRBD1
J gene: TRBJ2-7
V gene: TRBV19
CDR3 length: 14
clone size: .
CDR3 protein: CASRIGQGGYEQYF
CDR3 DNA: TGTGCCAGTCGGATCGGACAGGGGGGCTACGAGCAGTACTTC

D gene: .
J gene: TRBJ1-2
V gene: TRBV7-9
CDR3 length: 12
clone size: .
CDR3 protein: CASSFLQDGYTF
CDR3 DNA: TGTGCCAGCAGCTTCTTGCAGGATGGCTACACCTTC

D gene: TRBD2
J gene: TRBJ2-1
V gene: TRBV7-3
CDR3 length: 16
clone size: .
CDR3 protein: CASSLGGTRSYNEQFF
CDR3 DNA: TGTGCCAGCAGCTTAGGCGGGACTAGATCCTACAATGAGCAGTTCTTC

D gene: .
J gene: TRBJ1-5
V gene: TRBV18
CDR3 length: 9
clone size: .
CDR3 protein: CASSPILHF
CDR3 DNA: TGTGCCAGCTCACCAATCCTGCATTTT

D gene: TRBD2
J gene: TRBJ2-1
V gene: TRBV5-1
CDR3 length: 16
clone size: .
CDR3 protein: CASSSQGLAGGNEQFF
CDR3 DNA: TGCGCCAGCAGCTCGCAGGGACTAGCGGGAGGGAATGAGCAGTTCTTC

D gene: .
J gene: TRBJ2-7
V gene: TRBV29-1
CDR3 length: 12
clone size: .
CDR3 protein: CSASRASHEQYF
CDR3 DNA: TGCAGCGCGAGCAGGGCTTCCCACGAGCAGTACTTC

D gene: TRBD2
J gene: TRBJ2-1
V gene: TRBV7-9
CDR3 length: 16
clone size: .
CDR3 protein: CASSLVFGTSDNEQFF
CDR3 DNA: TGTGCCAGCAGCTTAGTTTTTGGGACTAGCGATAATGAGCAGTTCTTC

D gene: TRBD1
J gene: TRBJ2-7
V gene: TRBV5-1
CDR3 length: 14
clone size: .
CDR3 protein: CASSPGQGRWEQYF
CDR3 DNA: TGCGCCAGCAGCCCCGGACAGGGTCGATGGGAGCAGTACTTC

D gene: TRBD1
J gene: TRBJ1-5
V gene: TRBV10-3
CDR3 length: 17
clone size: .
CDR3 protein: CAIRGRGKDRPYQPQHF
CDR3 DNA: TGTGCCATCAGAGGACGTGGCAAGGACAGGCCTTATCAGCCCCAGCATTTT

D gene: TRBD1
J gene: TRBJ1-2
V gene: TRBV19
CDR3 length: 19
clone size: .
CDR3 protein: CASSIGQGARYWWTNGYTF
CDR3 DNA: TGTGCCAGTAGTATAGGACAGGGGGCGCGGTATTGGTGGACGAATGGCTACACCTTC

D gene: TRBD1
J gene: TRBJ1-1
V gene: TRBV27
CDR3 length: 15
clone size: .
CDR3 protein: CASSPPPGTAKEAFF
CDR3 DNA: TGTGCCAGCAGTCCACCCCCCGGGACAGCTAAAGAAGCTTTCTTT

D gene: TRBD1
J gene: TRBJ2-1
V gene: TRBV11-3
CDR3 length: 15
clone size: .
CDR3 protein: CASSPWGQDSNEQFF
CDR3 DNA: TGTGCCAGCAGCCCCTGGGGACAGGACTCCAATGAGCAGTTCTTC

D gene: .
J gene: TRBJ1-5
V gene: TRBV2
CDR3 length: 17
clone size: many
CDR3 protein: CASSESAGIHSNQPQHF
CDR3 DNA: TGTGCCAGCAGTGAATCAGCCGGGATCCATAGCAATCAGCCCCAGCATTTT

D gene: TRBD1
J gene: TRBJ1-1
V gene: TRBV5-1
CDR3 length: 15
clone size: .
CDR3 protein: CASSLAPGTGPRAFF
CDR3 DNA: TGCGCCAGCAGCTTGGCCCCAGGGACAGGGCCGAGAGCTTTCTTT

D gene: TRBD1
J gene: TRBJ1-5
V gene: TRBV28
CDR3 length: 14
clone size: .
CDR3 protein: CASRTGVSNQPQHF
CDR3 DNA: TGTGCCAGCAGGACAGGGGTTTCCAATCAGCCCCAGCATTTT

D gene: TRBD1
J gene: TRBJ1-5
V gene: TRBV10-3
CDR3 length: 19
clone size: .
CDR3 protein: CAISERPGQGQYSNQPQHF
CDR3 DNA: TGTGCCATCAGTGAGCGTCCGGGACAGGGTCAATATAGCAATCAGCCCCAGCATTTT

D gene: TRBD2
J gene: TRBJ2-3
V gene: TRBV7-8
CDR3 length: 15
clone size: .
CDR3 protein: CASSLFTGGQDTQYF
CDR3 DNA: TGTGCCAGCAGCTTATTTACGGGGGGGCAAGATACGCAGTATTTT

D gene: TRBD2
J gene: TRBJ2-3
V gene: TRBV5-4
CDR3 length: 16
clone size: few
CDR3 protein: CASSLYLAGAADTQYF
CDR3 DNA: TGTGCCAGCAGCTTGTATCTTGCGGGAGCCGCAGATACGCAGTATTTT

D gene: TRBD1
J gene: TRBJ1-6
V gene: TRBV27
CDR3 length: 16
clone size: .
CDR3 protein: CASSSRGQGSNSPLHF
CDR3 DNA: TGTGCCAGCAGTTCGAGGGGGCAGGGGAGTAATTCACCCCTCCACTTT

D gene: TRBD1
J gene: TRBJ1-4
V gene: TRBV19
CDR3 length: 17
clone size: .
CDR3 protein: CASSRIDRVVVSEKLFF
CDR3 DNA: TGTGCCAGTAGTAGGATCGACAGGGTCGTAGTTTCGGAAAAACTGTTTTTT

D gene: .
J gene: TRBJ1-2
V gene: TRBV30
CDR3 length: 14
clone size: once
CDR3 protein: CAWSSFLANYGYTF
CDR3 DNA: TGTGCCTGGAGCTCCTTCTTAGCTAACTATGGCTACACCTTC

D gene: .
J gene: TRBJ2-2
V gene: TRBV5-4
CDR3 length: 13
clone size: .
CDR3 protein: CASSLESTGELFF
CDR3 DNA: TGTGCCAGCAGCTTGGAGAGCACCGGGGAGCTGTTTTTT

D gene: TRBD2
J gene: TRBJ2-6
V gene: TRBV5-4
CDR3 length: 17
clone size: few
CDR3 protein: CASSLAGGGDGANVLTF
CDR3 DNA: TGTGCCAGCAGCTTGGCTGGGGGAGGGGATGGGGCCAACGTCCTGACTTTC

D gene: .
J gene: TRBJ1-1
V gene: TRBV5-1
CDR3 length: 15
clone size: .
CDR3 protein: CASSLVLGDTTEAFF
CDR3 DNA: TGCGCCAGCAGCTTGGTTTTAGGGGATACCACTGAAGCTTTCTTT

D gene: .
J gene: TRBJ2-7
V gene: TRBV5-6
CDR3 length: 18
clone size: .
CDR3 protein: CASSHEPTRPRGWDEQYF
CDR3 DNA: TGTGCCAGCAGCCATGAACCGACTAGGCCCCGGGGGTGGGACGAGCAGTACTTC

D gene: .
J gene: TRBJ2-3
V gene: TRBV18
CDR3 length: 16
clone size: .
CDR3 protein: CASSLNAAGSGDTQYF
CDR3 DNA: TGTGCCAGCTCACTCAATGCCGCCGGGAGCGGAGATACGCAGTATTTT

D gene: TRBD1
J gene: TRBJ1-1
V gene: TRBV18
CDR3 length: 18
clone size: .
CDR3 protein: CASSRLGGGVGMNTEAFF
CDR3 DNA: TGTGCCAGCTCAAGACTAGGGGGCGGCGTGGGGATGAACACTGAAGCTTTCTTT

D gene: .
J gene: TRBJ1-1
V gene: TRBV28
CDR3 length: 14
clone size: .
CDR3 protein: CASSLGAGFGEAFF
CDR3 DNA: TGTGCCAGCAGTTTAGGGGCCGGGTTCGGTGAAGCTTTCTTT

D gene: .
J gene: TRBJ2-2
V gene: TRBV5-1
CDR3 length: 13
clone size: .
CDR3 protein: CASSIGGEGELFF
CDR3 DNA: TGCGCCAGCAGCATTGGAGGGGAAGGGGAGCTGTTTTTT

D gene: .
J gene: TRBJ2-1
V gene: TRBV4-2
CDR3 length: 17
clone size: .
CDR3 protein: CASSQVVGRGRIDEQFF
CDR3 DNA: TGTGCCAGCAGCCAAGTGGTCGGGAGAGGCCGGATCGATGAGCAGTTCTTC

D gene: .
J gene: TRBJ2-1
V gene: TRBV9
CDR3 length: 10
clone size: .
CDR3 protein: CASSGQSQFF
CDR3 DNA: TGTGCCAGCAGCGGGCAGTCGCAGTTCTTC

D gene: .
J gene: TRBJ2-1
V gene: TRBV5-1
CDR3 length: 15
clone size: .
CDR3 protein: CASSFPGGPHNEQFF
CDR3 DNA: TGCGCCAGCAGCTTTCCGGGGGGCCCCCACAATGAGCAGTTCTTC

D gene: TRBD1
J gene: TRBJ2-2
V gene: TRBV10-1
CDR3 length: 14
clone size: .
CDR3 protein: CASGPQGATGELFF
CDR3 DNA: TGCGCCAGCGGACCCCAGGGGGCCACCGGGGAGCTGTTTTTT

D gene: .
J gene: TRBJ1-2
V gene: TRBV10-1
CDR3 length: 13
clone size: .
CDR3 protein: CASSEEQNYGYTF
CDR3 DNA: TGCGCCAGCAGTGAAGAACAGAACTATGGCTACACCTTC

D gene: .
J gene: TRBJ1-5
V gene: TRBV2
CDR3 length: 13
clone size: .
CDR3 protein: CASSGQNNQPQHF
CDR3 DNA: TGTGCCAGCAGTGGTCAGAACAATCAGCCCCAGCATTTT

D gene: TRBD1
J gene: TRBJ2-2
V gene: TRBV18
CDR3 length: 14
clone size: .
CDR3 protein: CASSPMTGAGELFF
CDR3 DNA: TGTGCCAGCTCACCTATGACAGGGGCCGGGGAGCTGTTTTTT

D gene: .
J gene: TRBJ1-2
V gene: TRBV28
CDR3 length: 13
clone size: .
CDR3 protein: CASSWGGFDGYTF
CDR3 DNA: TGTGCCAGCAGTTGGGGAGGGTTCGATGGCTACACCTTC

D gene: .
J gene: TRBJ1-2
V gene: TRBV6-1
CDR3 length: 12
clone size: .
CDR3 protein: CAISKGGGGYTF
CDR3 DNA: TGTGCCATTTCAAAGGGAGGAGGAGGCTACACCTTC

D gene: .
J gene: TRBJ1-5
V gene: TRBV6-1
CDR3 length: 15
clone size: .
CDR3 protein: CASSRSPTRQQPQHF
CDR3 DNA: TGTGCCAGCAGCCGATCTCCGACACGGCAACAGCCCCAGCATTTT

D gene: .
J gene: TRBJ1-2
V gene: TRBV6-1
CDR3 length: 14
clone size: .
CDR3 protein: CASSEYGGNYGYTF
CDR3 DNA: TGTGCCAGCAGTGAATACGGGGGGAACTATGGCTACACCTTC